What follows are 10 T cell receptor beta chains derived from one specimen sequenced in a study of T cell changes during pregnancy in multiple sclerosis. The protocol was immunoSEQ multiplex PCR, while the TCRdb copy is restricted to in-frame clones and leaves out a portion. The table shows about 130,000 clones, with about 96% occurring only once. The sample was peripheral blood, taken after pregnancy. The source is a female donor with multiple sclerosis, enrolled in a pregnancy study.

The V call is TRBV5-1, the J call TRBJ2-1, with 9 bases that match TRBD2. Looked up from germline, CDR1 is SGHRS and CDR2 is YFSETQ. With V trimmed by 5 bases and J by 6 bases, 9 bases remained unmatched. The CDR3 has 15 amino acids. Written as DNA, the CDR3 is TGCGCCAGCAGTTCACGAGCGACTAGCGGCAATGAGCAGTTCTTC. It encodes CASSSRATSGNEQFF.

The V and J genes are TRBV19 and TRBJ2-7; tentatively, D is TRBD2 (6 bases). Trimming shortened V by 5 bases and J by 2 bases, and 19 bases separated the two germline ends. The CDR3 runs 16 residues. Germline lookup yields CDR1 LNHDA and CDR2 SQIVND (reference sequence). The DNA for the CDR3 is TGTGCCAGTAGTTCCTACAGTACTAGCCCTCCCTACGAGCAGTACTTC. Translated: CASSSYSTSPPYEQYF.

This clone has just a few counts. The chain links TRBV2 to TRBJ1-5, with 9 bases that match TRBD1. V lost 6 bases and J lost 5; bases outside the gene matches: 5. Germline loops: CDR1 SNHLY, CDR2 FYNNEI. This CDR3 has 14 amino acids. The CDR3 DNA sequence: TGTGCCAGCAGCCCTGACAGGGGGGATCAGCCCCAGCATTTT. Protein sequence: CASSPDRGDQPQHF.

The genes are TRBV5-1 and TRBJ2-1; 7 nucleotides agree with TRBD2. Germline-derived CDR1 and CDR2 are SGHRS and YFSETQ. This CDR3 has 13 residues. With V trimmed by 1 base and J by 10 bases, 5 bases remained unmatched. The CDR3 loop is CASSLWAGDEQFF. CDR3 nucleotides: TGCGCCAGCAGCTTGTGGGCGGGAGACGAGCAGTTCTTC.

The rearrangement links TRBV11-2 to TRBJ2-4; D might be TRBD1 (6 bases). Trimming took 3 bases from V and 2 from J, leaving 11 bases between them. The CDR3 has 15 residues. The germline gives CDR1 SGHAT, CDR2 FQNNGV. The CDR3 DNA reads as TGTGCCAGCAGCTTCCTGACAGGTACCAAAAACATTCAGTACTTC. Translation gives CASSFLTGTKNIQYF.

The chain links TRBV5-1 to TRBJ2-1, with 9 bases matching TRBD1. In germline, CDR1 is SGHRS, CDR2 YFSETQ. The CDR3 has 14 amino acids. The trim removed 0 bases at V and 12 bases at J, leaving 7 bases unmatched. CDR3 bases: TGCGCCAGCAGCTTGGGGCCGGGACAGGGCGGGCAGTTCTTC. Translated, it gives CASSLGPGQGGQFF.

This sequence joins TRBV9 and TRBJ1-4; TRBD1 aligns across 10 bases. V gave up 4 bases and J gave up 6 bases; unmatched junction bases: 6. The CDR3 consists of 15 residues. CDR1 is SGDLS, CDR2 YYNGEE, per germline. CDR3 region: CASSPRDRGYEKLFF. CDR3 DNA sequence: TGTGCCAGCAGCCCCAGGGACAGGGGATATGAAAAACTGTTTTTT.

The V gene is TRBV5-5, the J gene TRBJ1-3, with D hard to call. Trimming stripped 4 bases from V and 0 bases from J, with 14 bases between. In germline, CDR1 is SGHKS, CDR2 YYEKEE (reference sequence). The CDR3 length is 16 residues. The CDR3 reads CASSQVTALSGNTIYF. CDR3 bases: TGTGCCAGCAGCCAAGTAACAGCTCTCTCTGGAAACACCATATATTTT.

The chain couples TRBV11-2 to TRBJ2-5; D uncertain. CDR3 length equals 11 residues. V was shortened by 8 bases and J by 2 bases, with 6 bases between the two germline ends. Germline loops: CDR1 SGHAT, CDR2 FQNNGV. The DNA of the CDR3 is TGTGCCAGCGGCAGGCAAGAGACCCAGTACTTC. Translated: CASGRQETQYF. The full variable domain, completed using reference TRBV11-2 and TRBJ2-5, is EAGVAQSPRYKIIEKRQSVAFWCNPISGHATLYWYQQILGQGPKLLIQFQNNGVVDDSQLPKDRFSAERLKGVDSTLKIQPAKLEDSAVYLCASGRQETQYFGPGTRLLVL.

The chain recombines TRBV5-4 with TRBJ2-1; tentative D call: TRBD1 (5 bases). Per the germline V gene, CDR1 is SGHNT and CDR2 is YYREEE (reference sequence). The CDR3 runs 14 residues. Between the trimmed V and J ends, which lost 1 base and 5 bases, there was a span of 10 bases. In DNA, the CDR3 is TGTGCCAGCAGCTTGCAGGGTCGAAACAATGAGCAGTTCTTC. Protein product: CASSLQGRNNEQFF.